This T cell receptor beta chain was observed in a study of a mutant IDH1 vaccine in newly diagnosed glioma (dated by TCRdb to about 2021). Background on the whole study: Eight vaccinations were administered to patients in weeks 1, 3, 5, 7, 11, 15, 19 and 23, corresponding to visits V03 through V10. Vaccination began 4-6 weeks after radiotherapy alone, or alongside temozolomide cycles in the chemotherapy-containing groups. The roughly 34 treated patients were roughly 62% male and around 40% female, with a mean age of around 40 years. Before enrollment, most patients had been given radiochemotherapy with temozolomide as standard therapy, while the rest had received either radiotherapy alone or temozolomide alone. Peripheral blood was drawn at six visits: V03 (baseline), V05, V07, V10, V12 and V13. Longitudinal TCRB deep sequencing was done for 25 treated patients, wherever samples were available for exploratory analyses.

The time point label, read with the paper, signifies: week 11, during vaccination. Every vaccine dose consisted of 300 ug of a 20-mer mutant IDH1 peptide in Montanide, administered subcutaneously together with topical imiquimod. All donors had newly diagnosed IDH1-mutant astrocytomas of WHO grade 3 or 4 that showed loss of nuclear ATRX. The samples were drawn from NOA16, a multicentre, single-arm, open-label phase I trial in Germany that tested a mutant IDH1 peptide vaccine in humans for the first time. Genomic DNA for TCRB sequencing was isolated from EDTA blood with the DNeasy Blood and Tissue Kit. The CDR3 has 17 amino acids, counting the end cysteine and phenylalanine. Only CDR3 DNA is held: 51 bases, read in frame from base 1. Looking up the germline V gene yields CDR1 SNHLY and CDR2 FYNNEI. Germline trimming: 6 bases from V, 2 bases from J; junction bases outside gene matches: 13. Library generation was performed with the immunoSEQ multiplex PCR assay. Rearranged TCR beta chain sequences were amplified with the hsTCRB Kit following the manufacturer's protocol. Sequencing of TCRB libraries was carried out on an Illumina MiSeq. The study's own analysis went as follows. Demultiplexing, trimming and gene mapping were performed with the kit vendor's proprietary platform. TCRdb mirrors the immuneACCESS table, restricted to in-frame sequences. Some clones are absent from its copies; in checked studies, under half trace to an unresolved V gene, and the reason for the others is unknown. The V and J calls and the clone size are those of that table, but D and trimming were determined from the DNA. This sample is represented by around 60,000 clones; around 91% of them were singletons. The leading ten clones occupy more than 1.5% of the sample.

As to this clone: The target of this receptor is not known. Base quality data are lacking; no much larger clone is found one base away.

Beyond this particular receptor, the publication reports: Selection of PBMC samples for TCRB deep sequencing was based on availability. No apparent relationship was observed between pseudoprogression and alterations in the top peripheral T cell clonotypes detected by TCRB sequencing. Vaccine-induced immune responses across multiple MHC alleles were detected in about 93% of patients. It was noted by the authors that analyses of patient blood samples could not be reproduced owing to sample limitations.

This receptor chain uses TRBV2 and TRBJ2-3; 8 middle bases align to TRBD1. The sequences come from PBMCs, collected from a glioma patient whose treatment included an IDH1 peptide vaccine. The source of this sequence is a man aged 35 to 55 with glioma. The nucleotides are TGTGCCAGCAGGTATACTCGACAGGGGCCCACCACAGATACGCAGTATTTT. This encodes CASRYTRQGPTTDTQYF. The CDR3 plus the reference TRBV2 and TRBJ2-3 genes for the other parts give the full variable domain: EPEVTQTPSHQVTQMGQEVILRCVPISNHLYFYWYRQILGQKVEFLVSFYNNEISEKSEIFDDQFSVERPDGSNFTLKIRSTKLEDSAMYFCASRYTRQGPTTDTQYFGPGTRLTVL.